This section outlines one TCR beta chain sequence together with its context. Its matching antigen is unknown. The CDR3 is made up of 13 amino acids. Germline CDR1 is MGHRA and CDR2 is YSYEKL. V was pared by 4 bases and J by 12 bases, with 18 bases between. These data originate in a study of T-cell reconstitution after alpha-beta-depleted transplantation in children. Study observations and caveats: One year after transplant, T-cell counts and diversity came mostly from newly produced T cells. After transplant, at about two months, alpha-beta T cells were reportedly derived from several hundred expanded graft clones.

TCRbeta library construction was performed incorporating unique molecular identifiers. Via MiXCR, TCRdb re-called the PCR reads, giving one row per CDR3 protein. The table has around 200,000 distinct CDR3 sequences, roughly 18% seen once. The chain employs TRBV4-1 and TRBJ1-2; no reliable D call. This receptor was identified in a male patient aged 2-15 years who had a stem cell transplant for acute lymphoblastic leukemia, so the T cells may come from the graft donor. The input for sequencing was PBMCs, mostly from graft donor cells, taken 360 days after TCRalphabeta/CD19-depleted stem cell transplant. The CDR3 DNA reads as TGCGCCAGCAGCCCCTCGACACTTTCTCCGGACACCTTC. Protein sequence: CASSPSTLSPDTF.